The next 14 T cell receptor beta chains were all read from a single sample in a study of radiotherapy plus CTLA-4 blockade in lung cancer. Clones were read by immunoSEQ multiplex PCR, and TCRdb kept only the in-frame ones, dropping some. Among 84,000 or so clones listed, about 83% were seen once. The sample was peripheral blood, taken from a patient treated with radiotherapy plus ipilimumab. The receptors here all came from a human donor with non-small cell lung cancer that progressed on radiotherapy plus ipilimumab.

This clone is judged medium-sized. The J gene is TRBJ2-3, the V gene TRBV2, with 7 bases that match TRBD2. V was clipped by 8 bases and J by 4 bases; unmatched bases: 18. This CDR3 region has 17 residues. Germline CDR1 is SNHLY and CDR2 is FYNNEI. The CDR3 spells CASEFAPGSGAADTQYF. As DNA, the CDR3 is TGTGCCAGCGAGTTCGCCCCTGGGAGCGGGGCCGCAGATACGCAGTATTTT. The whole variable domain, remainder taken from reference TRBV2 and TRBJ2-3, is EPEVTQTPSHQVTQMGQEVILRCVPISNHLYFYWYRQILGQKVEFLVSFYNNEISEKSEIFDDQFSVERPDGSNFTLKIRSTKLEDSAMYFCASEFAPGSGAADTQYFGPGTRLTVL.

The chain recombines TRBV18 with TRBJ1-5; D remains unclear. The germline CDR1 and CDR2 sequences are KGHSH and LQKENI. The length of the CDR3 is 15 residues. The ends were cut back, 3 bases at V and 1 base at J, with 10 bases in the middle. CDR3 in amino acids: CASSPSGTSNQPQHF. The CDR3 coding sequence is TGTGCCAGCTCACCGAGCGGTACAAGCAATCAGCCCCAGCATTTT.

V and J are TRBV19 and TRBJ1-5, with D unclear. Trimming pared 6 bases from V and 2 bases from J, leaving 17 bases between. Germline CDR1 LNHDA, CDR2 SQIVND (reference sequence). This CDR3 is built from 16 residues. The CDR3 nucleotides read TGTGCCAGTAGCCACCTCGGGGAGGGCGGCAATCAGCCCCAGCATTTT. It codes for CASSHLGEGGNQPQHF. The variable domain in full, completed from reference TRBV19 and TRBJ1-5, reads DGGITQSPKYLFRKEGQNVTLSCEQNLNHDAMYWYRQDPGQGLRLIYYSQIVNDFQKGDIAEGYSVSREKKESFPLTVTSAQKNPTAFYLCASSHLGEGGNQPQHFGDGTRLSIL.

This clone was observed once. V and J are TRBV6-5 and TRBJ2-2; D is unclear. The V gene's germline CDR1 is MNHEY and CDR2 SVGAGI. This CDR3 region has 15 residues. V was pared by 6 bases and J by 7 bases, with 18 bases between. As DNA, the CDR3 is TGTGCCAGCAGACCCCTCGGAACAATAGGCGGGGAGCTGTTTTTT. Its protein product is CASRPLGTIGGELFF.

The rearrangement links TRBV5-1 to TRBJ2-7; D not certain. The germline gives CDR1 SGHRS, CDR2 YFSETQ. This CDR3 is built from 14 residues. The V end lost 4 bases, the J end lost 3 bases, and 14 bases lay between the germline ends. The CDR3 spells CASSAAGGFYEQYF. The CDR3 nucleotides read TGCGCCAGCAGCGCAGCAGGTGGATTCTACGAGCAGTACTTC.

The rearrangement uses TRBV5-1 and TRBJ2-7, with 8 bases fitting TRBD1. Per the germline V gene, CDR1 is SGHRS and CDR2 is YFSETQ. Unmatched junction bases numbered 7, after V lost 6 bases and J lost 5 bases. The CDR3 extends over 13 amino acids. The DNA for the CDR3 is TGCGCCAGCAAGACAGGGGTGGGGAACGAGCAGTACTTC. It is translated as CASKTGVGNEQYF.

The CDR3 DNA follows: TGTGCCAGCAGCCTGGGGACAGGGGGCTTCGTCGAGCAGTACTTC. It codes for CASSLGTGGFVEQYF. This chain connects TRBV7-8 to TRBJ2-7; 12 bases align to TRBD1. This CDR3 is built from 15 residues. CDR1 SGHVS and CDR2 FQNEAQ come from the germline V gene. V was clipped by 5 bases and J by 6 bases; unmatched bases: 8.

This sequence joins TRBV5-6 and TRBJ2-7; D is uncertain. The V end lost 4 bases, the J end lost 3 bases, and 5 bases lay between the germline ends. CDR3 length equals 11 residues. Looked up from germline, CDR1 is SGHDT and CDR2 is YYEEEE. The chain's CDR3 is CASSLFYEQYF. The CDR3 bases are TGTGCCAGCAGCCTCTTCTACGAGCAGTACTTC. The variable domain in full, completed from reference TRBV5-6 and TRBJ2-7, reads DAGVTQSPTHLIKTRGQQVTLRCSPKSGHDTVSWYQQALGQGPQFIFQYYEEEERQRGNFPDRFSGHQFPNYSSELNVNALLLGDSALYLCASSLFYEQYFGPGTRLTVT.

The chain uses TRBV5-8 and TRBJ1-4; 10 bases match TRBD1. Trimming at V came to 1 base and at J to 4 bases, leaving 4 bases not matched to a gene. Germline-derived CDR1 and CDR2 are SGHTS and YDEGEE. There are 16 residues in the CDR3. The CDR3 is CASSLRDRGRNEKLFF. The DNA for the CDR3 is TGTGCCAGCAGCTTGCGGGACAGGGGCCGTAATGAAAAACTGTTTTTT.

A few counts support this clone. The rearrangement links TRBV5-4 to TRBJ2-7, with 9 bases that match TRBD1. CDR3 length: 14 residues. CDR1 is SGHNT, CDR2 YYREEE, per germline (reference sequence). V dropped 4 bases and J dropped 7; count of bases not matched to a gene: 9. The CDR3 DNA sequence: TGTGCCAGCAGCCCGGGACAGGGACGGGGGGAGCAGTACTTC. Its translation: CASSPGQGRGEQYF.

The rearrangement uses TRBV5-6 and TRBJ1-2, with 7 bases that match TRBD1. Trimming at V came to 5 bases and at J to 0 bases, leaving 10 bases not matched to a gene. CDR3 length: 16 residues. Per germline, CDR1 SGHDT and CDR2 YYEEEE. Here the CDR3 DNA reads TGTGCCAGCAGTCGAGGGGGCCCCAACGCTAACTATGGCTACACCTTC. Amino acid sequence: CASSRGGPNANYGYTF.

This chain uses TRBV6-5 with TRBJ2-1; D is undetermined. The CDR3 extends over 14 amino acids. Germline V gives CDR1 MNHEY, CDR2 SVGAGI. With 2 bases removed from V and 8 bases from J, the gap between germline ends came to 13 bases. The CDR3 DNA follows: TGTGCCAGCAGTTACCAACCAAGTGGGGATGAGCAGTTCTTC. It is translated as CASSYQPSGDEQFF.

This chain links TRBV19 with TRBJ2-3, with D perhaps matching TRBD2 (6 bases). Deletions cut 3 bases from V and 1 base from J, with 11 bases between. CDR3 length: 15 amino acids. The germline V gene encodes CDR1 LNHDA and CDR2 SQIVND (reference sequence). The CDR3 DNA reads as TGTGCCAGTAGTATGTGGAGGGGTGGCACAGATACGCAGTATTTT. This encodes CASSMWRGGTDTQYF.

The chain links TRBV19 to TRBJ1-2, with 9 nucleotides matching TRBD1. This CDR3 comprises 17 residues. Germline V gene lookup returns CDR1 LNHDA and CDR2 SQIVND (reference sequence). Losses at the gene ends were 4 bases for V and 0 bases for J; bases not matched to a gene: 9. The CDR3 DNA sequence: TGTGCCAGTAGTACATACCCGGGACAGGGACCTAACTATGGCTACACCTTC. It codes for CASSTYPGQGPNYGYTF.